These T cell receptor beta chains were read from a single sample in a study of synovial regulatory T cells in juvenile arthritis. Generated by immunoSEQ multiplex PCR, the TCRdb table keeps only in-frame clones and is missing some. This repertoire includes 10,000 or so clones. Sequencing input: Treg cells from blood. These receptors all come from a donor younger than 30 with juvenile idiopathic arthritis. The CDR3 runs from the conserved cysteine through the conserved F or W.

CDR3aa: CASRGYGYTF
len: 10
j_gene: TRBJ1-2
v_gene: TRBV6-1

CDR3aa: CASSPQETQYF
len: 11
j_gene: TRBJ2-5
v_gene: TRBV18

CDR3aa: CASSHYGTEAFF
len: 12
j_gene: TRBJ1-1
v_gene: TRBV11-3

CDR3aa: CASSFGHNYGYTF
len: 13
j_gene: TRBJ1-2
v_gene: TRBV5-1

CDR3aa: CASSPLLSSGNTIYF
len: 15
j_gene: TRBJ1-3
v_gene: TRBV18

CDR3aa: CASSGDRGTEAFF
len: 13
j_gene: TRBJ1-1
v_gene: TRBV6-1

CDR3aa: CASSRPGGNEQFF
len: 13
j_gene: TRBJ2-1
v_gene: TRBV11-2

CDR3aa: CASSPTARYSYNEQFF
len: 16
j_gene: TRBJ2-1
v_gene: TRBV5-6

CDR3aa: CASSPLGLAGANEQFF
len: 16
j_gene: TRBJ2-1
v_gene: TRBV27

CDR3aa: CASSPVRGGENEAFF
len: 15
j_gene: TRBJ1-1
v_gene: TRBV7-8

CDR3aa: CSAEGINEQFF
len: 11
j_gene: TRBJ2-1
v_gene: TRBV20-1

CDR3aa: CASTRLAGGSIQYF
len: 14
j_gene: TRBJ2-4
v_gene: TRBV19

CDR3aa: CASSERSVRDTQYF
len: 14
j_gene: TRBJ2-3
v_gene: TRBV4-1

CDR3aa: CASSEDRRGRGLRLWGYTF
len: 19
j_gene: TRBJ1-2
v_gene: TRBV6-1

CDR3aa: CASSPPGRGTEAFF
len: 14
j_gene: TRBJ1-1
v_gene: TRBV18

CDR3aa: CASSLVTGTGDDYGYTF
len: 17
j_gene: TRBJ1-2
v_gene: TRBV5-5

CDR3aa: CASSIPGLAGGSNEQFF
len: 17
j_gene: TRBJ2-1
v_gene: TRBV19

CDR3aa: CARSPEGSSYEQYF
len: 14
j_gene: TRBJ2-7
v_gene: TRBV5-3

CDR3aa: CASSLAGTANTEAFF
len: 15
j_gene: TRBJ1-1
v_gene: TRBV7-2

CDR3aa: CASSPQIHTGWGAGYTF
len: 17
j_gene: TRBJ1-2
v_gene: TRBV11-2

CDR3aa: CASTNVLRGYEQYF
len: 14
j_gene: TRBJ2-7
v_gene: TRBV6-1

CDR3aa: CASGPGQGSYEQYF
len: 14
j_gene: TRBJ2-7
v_gene: TRBV12-5

CDR3aa: CASSRDRAGNTIYF
len: 14
j_gene: TRBJ1-3
v_gene: TRBV6-1

CDR3aa: CASRITGVYGYTF
len: 13
j_gene: TRBJ1-2
v_gene: TRBV2

CDR3aa: CASSESAVGWSDTQYF
len: 16
j_gene: TRBJ2-3
v_gene: TRBV6-1

CDR3aa: CASSSRLAGDTDTQYF
len: 16
j_gene: TRBJ2-3
v_gene: TRBV11-2

CDR3aa: CASRPFSNYGYTF
len: 13
j_gene: TRBJ1-2
v_gene: TRBV19